This T cell receptor (beta chain) is drawn from a study of human T cells and chemical hapten exposure (dated by TCRdb to 2020 to 2022). Broadly, across the study: For sensitization, 2% DPC in acetone was applied to a roughly 2 cm by roughly 2 cm area of upper inner arm skin. Weekly therapeutic DPC doses were additionally applied to the scalp of patients throughout the approximately 25-week study period. Patch testing was done on the upper back using Finn chambers containing 0.01% DPC, and results were scored after 6 days according to International Contact Dermatitis Research Group standards. Most of the patients in the cohort were female, and the cohort covered alopecia areata with under or over 50% scalp involvement, alopecia totalis and alopecia universalis. Libraries were combined into a pool for sequencing, and differences in TCR yield between samples came mainly from small differences in library volumes within the pool. Peripheral blood TCR repertoire changes were tracked in vivo in alopecia patients during primary and secondary sensitization to the hapten diphenylcyclopropenone (DPC). Patient blood was sampled pre-sensitization (week 0) and at 2, 6 and about 24 weeks after DPC sensitization. Around 30 alopecia patients provided blood for TCR sequencing at one to four time points (pre-sensitization, 2, 6 and 24 weeks).

Regarding this clonotype: The antigen it recognizes is unknown. No per-base quality is available; no much larger clone lies one base away.

The time point tag for this specimen amounts to: patch test 1, 2 weeks after DPC sensitization. This specimen's treatment or condition label, per the study, means: therapeutic diphenylcyclopropenone sensitization with weekly scalp DPC. At every patch-test visit, the blood draw took place before the patch test was put on. Eligible patients were aged 18 to 70, diagnosed with alopecia, deemed suitable for DPC therapy, and excluded if pregnant. Unfractionated whole blood was collected in Tempus Blood RNA tubes, and total RNA was extracted from that blood. V loses 6 bases of germline sequence and J loses 1 base, and the interval between the two ends is 17 bases. The CDR3 has 16 amino acids, counting the end cysteine and phenylalanine. The sequence is cut down to CDR3 DNA, 48 bases in frame from base 1. Libraries came from RACE. Sequencing used a NextSeq 500. During library preparation, unique molecular identifiers were attached to individual cDNA molecules so that TCRs could be counted in a quantitative, reproducible way. Each blood RNA sample was used to sequence both TCR alpha and TCR beta chains. In the source study's methods: Samples had a median of roughly 100,000 TCRs, with a range from about 23,224 to 700,000. V, J and CDR3 annotation of the TCR reads was performed with the Decombinator software suite. Every sample was subsampled to the same number of TCRs (28,000) for the PS versus PT1 abundance plots. Expanded TCRs were defined as absent before sensitization and observed at least eight times at the 2-week time point. Starting from the raw public reads, TCRdb applied fastp trimming at Q25, assembled clones with MiXCR and retained in-frame beta chains. For every CDR3 protein sequence, its rows merge into one entry that carries the most common genes and DNA. TCRdb, not the authors, supplied the V and J calls. The sample includes nearly 350,000 distinct CDR3 sequences, with around 7% observed a single time. The leading ten clones occupy 8.4% of the sample.

Beyond this particular receptor, the publication reports: DPC sensitization did not change the number of TCRs with a frequency above 1 in 1000, and there was no evidence of changes in global repertoire structure. A positive correlation was found between the number of PT1 expanded TCRs and patch test score, with significance reached at thresholds 8, 16 and 32 but not 4. Alopecia, a presumed autoimmune disease, was present in all patients, so the immune response of the patients might differ from that of healthy individuals. After repeated subsampling, the strength of the expansion versus patch-test correlation and the threshold at which it became significant changed. Compared with pre-sensitization or healthy control sets, expanded TCRs formed significantly more large CDR3 similarity clusters, which is consistent with antigen-driven responses.

This receptor was taken from a woman under 30 with alopecia areata. Some clones in this sample may be carry-over from other donors' samples. The chain couples TRBV12-3 or TRBV12-4 to TRBJ2-3; a weak D assignment points to TRBD2 (5 bases agree). The source material was whole blood, sampled in connection with sensitization to the hapten diphenylcyclopropenone (DPC). The CDR3 loop reads CASRSSGSPGTDTQYF. The DNA reads as follows: TGTGCCAGCAGATCGAGCGGTTCCCCTGGCACAGATACGCAGTATTTT.